This entry features one T cell receptor (beta chain) sequence. As yet, its antigen is unknown. Sequence at one end of the junction differs from germline and may be a read error. Diagnoses rested on clinical symptoms, serum thyroxine and TRAb, thyroid ultrasound and orbital computed tomography. The data stem from a study of T cells in Graves' hyperthyroidism and ophthalmopathy. Study-level results: Most clonotypes expanded in thyroid above 0.001 were likewise present in blood.

The TCR beta CDR3 regions underwent amplification using RNA transcripts as the source. Carried out on the TCR CDR3, a first-round RT-PCR used the HTBI primer set. TCRdb passed the multiplex PCR reads through MiXCR, listing each CDR3 protein once. The sample has roughly 660,000 distinct CDR3 sequences, about 18% seen once. CDR1 and CDR2 from the germline V gene are KGHSH and LQKENI. The CDR3 runs to 11 residues. Material: blood. This clonotype was sampled from a man aged 50-59 years with Graves' hyperthyroidism. This chain links TRBV18 with TRBJ2-7; D is unresolved. The CDR3 protein is CANSLQYEQYF. The CDR3 nucleotides are TGTGCCAACTCACTTCAGTACGAGCAGTACTTC.